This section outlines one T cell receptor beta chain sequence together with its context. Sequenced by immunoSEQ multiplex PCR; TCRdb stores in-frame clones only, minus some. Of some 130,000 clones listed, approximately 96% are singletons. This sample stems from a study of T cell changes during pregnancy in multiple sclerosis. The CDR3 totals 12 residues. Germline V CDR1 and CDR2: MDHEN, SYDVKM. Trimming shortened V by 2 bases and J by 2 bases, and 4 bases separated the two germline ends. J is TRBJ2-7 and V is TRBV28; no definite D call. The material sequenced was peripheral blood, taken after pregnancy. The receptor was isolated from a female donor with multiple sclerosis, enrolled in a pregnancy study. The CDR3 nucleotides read TGTGCCAGCAGTTTAAGCACCTACGAGCAGTACTTC. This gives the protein CASSLSTYEQYF.